The clone carrying this T cell receptor beta chain appeared a few times. What it binds is unknown. Cyclophosphamide on days +3 and +4 followed busulfan-fludarabine conditioning and a marrow graft. The data originate from a study of T cells after posttransplantation cyclophosphamide. Sequencing used immunoSEQ multiplex PCR; TCRdb keeps in-frame clones, though not all of them. The sample includes under 15,000 clones, none of them occurring once. Study-level points and caveats: TRB overlap between skin or GI tissue T cells and blood was limited. Recipient CMV seropositivity and CMV reactivation strongly tracked TRB clonality. Donor CD8+ memory clones often dominated recipient blood repertoires at later times.

Germline V gives CDR1 SGHAT, CDR2 FQNNGV. V shed 4 bases, J shed 7 bases, and the junction held 6 bases outside the gene matches. This CDR3 has 14 residues. Sample: PBMCs, taken after allogeneic stem cell transplant with posttransplant cyclophosphamide. V and J are TRBV11-2 and TRBJ2-5; 10 bases line up with TRBD1. The sequence was collected from a female patient in her thirties or forties who received an allogeneic stem cell transplant from an unrelated donor, was CMV-positive, and had acute GVHD only. The graft donor may have contributed some T cells. CDR3 protein: CASSSGQGVGTQYF. CDR3 nucleotides: TGTGCCAGCAGCTCCGGACAGGGGGTTGGGACCCAGTACTTC.